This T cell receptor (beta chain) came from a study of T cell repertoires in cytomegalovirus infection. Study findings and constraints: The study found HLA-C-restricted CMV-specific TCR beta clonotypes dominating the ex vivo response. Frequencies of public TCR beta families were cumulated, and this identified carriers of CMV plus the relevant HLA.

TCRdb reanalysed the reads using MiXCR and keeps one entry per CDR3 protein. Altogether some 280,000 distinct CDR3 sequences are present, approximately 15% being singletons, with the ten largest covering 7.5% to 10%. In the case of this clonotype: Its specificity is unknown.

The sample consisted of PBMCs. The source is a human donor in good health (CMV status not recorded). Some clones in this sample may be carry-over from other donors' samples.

DNA of the CDR3: TGTGCCAGCAGCTTGCGGGGGTTGGGCCGGGAGCTGTTTTTT. Translated, it gives CASSLRGLGRELFF. The gene calls are TRBV5-4 and TRBJ2-2, with D perhaps matching TRBD2 (6 bases). Trimming stripped 1 base from V and 9 bases from J, with 13 bases between. Germline V lookup: CDR1 SGHNT, CDR2 YYREEE (reference sequence). The CDR3 loop spans 14 amino acids.